The source of this T cell receptor beta chain is a study of blood T cell repertoires in COVID-19. Background on the study: COVID-19 samples collected from the United States, Italy and Spain covered acute and convalescent phases.

Data came from immunoSEQ multiplex PCR; TCRdb stores just in-frame clones and leaves some out. The data contain tens of thousands of clones, 70% to 90% of them seen just once; the ten biggest clones take up approximately 10%. The source is a human donor in a cohort sampled during active COVID-19. Sequenced sample: peripheral blood.

This CDR3 is CASSSNRGTGIQYF. For the CDR3, the DNA is TGTGCCAGCAGCTCCAACAGGGGTACTGGCATTCAGTACTTC. The chain employs TRBV7-2 and TRBJ2-4; TRBD1 aligns across 7 bases. Germline CDR1 SGHTA, CDR2 FQGNSA. The V and J ends lost 4 bases and 9 bases, in that order; junction bases with no gene match: 9. The CDR3 sequence is 14 residues long.